The clone carrying this TCR beta chain was detected a few times. Its antigen is not identified. There are 13 residues in the CDR3. With 10 bases removed from V and 3 bases from J, the gap between germline ends came to 13 bases. Germline V CDR1 and CDR2: MNHNS, SASEGT. This entry belongs to a study of cytomegalovirus exposure and HLA in healthy donors. All the people who gave samples were healthy bone marrow donors. The PCR ran on 60 Vbeta and 13 Jbeta primers. The assay was immunoSEQ multiplex PCR, and TCRdb's table has in-frame clones only and misses some. Seen here are about 140,000 clones, more than 75% observed once, and the top ten hold more than 3%. Notes on the study in general: CMV antigen specificity was confirmed in vitro for three CMV-associated chains.

Sequenced sample: PBMCs. The J gene is TRBJ1-5, the V gene TRBV6-1; perhaps TRBD1 as D (5 bases). The sequence was collected from a female donor in good health and CMV-seronegative. CDR3 sequence: CAISTEVNQPQHF. CDR3 coding DNA: TGTGCCATCTCGACAGAGGTCAATCAGCCCCAGCATTTT.